This T cell receptor beta chain was sequenced during a study of shared clonotypes between healthy human individuals. Study-wide background: For every donor, three CD4 naive, three CD4 memory, two CD8 naive and one CD8 memory plates were used. Overall study results and limits: What rarefaction showed was incomplete sorted-subset sequencing despite large depth. Four donors shared about 4.8% of their naive CD4 clonotypes.

Germline CDR1 GTSNPN, CDR2 SVGIG (reference sequence). This CDR3 region has 11 residues. Trimming removed 1 base at V and 3 bases at J, with 4 bases between. Sequenced by immunoSEQ multiplex PCR; TCRdb stores in-frame clones only, minus some. The sample records roughly 2 million clones, approximately 94% being singletons. Naive CD8 isolation took CD45RO-negative cells positively selected for CCR7 and excluded terminally differentiated effector memory CD45RA+ cells. The study enrolled healthy HIV-negative adults without recent acute infections or vaccinations as donors. Points on this clone: Its antigen is not known.

The sample comprised naive CD8+ T cells sorted from blood. The rearrangement uses TRBV30 and TRBJ2-7; D uncertain. This TCR came from a man younger than 35 in good health. The CDR3 protein is CAWSDDYEQYF. The CDR3 DNA follows: TGTGCCTGGAGTGACGACTACGAGCAGTACTTC.